One sample yielded the 5 T cell receptor beta chains listed below, sequenced in a study of graft-versus-host responses after intestinal transplantation. TCRdb's copy holds only in-frame clones and misses some; the assay was immunoSEQ multiplex PCR. Among 98,000 or so clones listed, 86% were seen once. The specimen was PBMCs, collected 255 days after intestinal transplant. Receptor source: a human patient who received an intestinal transplant, so some T cells may come from the graft donor.

The chain has TRBV19 and TRBJ1-1; 7 bases are a match to TRBD1. Trimming took 7 bases from V and 1 from J; bases not matched to a gene: 12. CDR1 and CDR2 from the germline V gene are LNHDA and SQIVND (reference sequence). This CDR3 is built from 16 residues. CDR3 DNA: TGTGCCAGTATTTCCACCCAGGACAGGCCGAACACTGAAGCTTTCTTT. It specifies CASISTQDRPNTEAFF.

The rearrangement uses TRBV29-1 and TRBJ2-7; 13 nucleotides match TRBD2. This CDR3 contains 16 residues. Germline V gene sequence: CDR1 SQVTM, CDR2 ANQGSEA. V shed 0 bases and J 4 bases; nucleotides not matched to a gene: 6. The CDR3 sequence is CSVEDHTSGRAYEQYF. Here the CDR3 DNA reads TGCAGCGTTGAAGACCATACTAGCGGGAGGGCGTACGAGCAGTACTTC.

This clone occurred a few times. The J gene is TRBJ1-1, the V gene TRBV19; D might be TRBD1 (5 bases). Trimming left V 4 bases short and J 4 bases short, with 16 bases between. CDR1 and CDR2 from the germline V gene are LNHDA and SQIVND (reference sequence). The CDR3 loop spans 15 amino acids. DNA of the CDR3: TGTGCCAGTAGTAGCCGTCGGGGCAGGGCCACTGAAGCTTTCTTT. It specifies CASSSRRGRATEAFF.

The chain joins TRBV5-4 to TRBJ2-3; no firm D call. This CDR3 is 15 amino acids long. Germline CDR1 SGHNT, CDR2 YYREEE (reference sequence). The ends were cut back, 4 bases at V and 4 bases at J, with 16 bases in the middle. This chain's CDR3 is CASSPNTGRSDTQYF. The DNA of the CDR3 is TGTGCCAGCAGCCCAAACACCGGACGGTCAGATACGCAGTATTTT.

The chain recombines TRBV2 with TRBJ2-3; 7 bases agree with TRBD1. The V segment lost 7 bases and the J segment 0 bases; nucleotides outside the gene matches: 7. This CDR3 has 15 amino acids. Germline V gene sequence: CDR1 SNHLY, CDR2 FYNNEI. The CDR3 here is CASNLRTGSTDTQYF. The CDR3 coding sequence is TGTGCCAGCAACCTTCGGACAGGCAGCACAGATACGCAGTATTTT.